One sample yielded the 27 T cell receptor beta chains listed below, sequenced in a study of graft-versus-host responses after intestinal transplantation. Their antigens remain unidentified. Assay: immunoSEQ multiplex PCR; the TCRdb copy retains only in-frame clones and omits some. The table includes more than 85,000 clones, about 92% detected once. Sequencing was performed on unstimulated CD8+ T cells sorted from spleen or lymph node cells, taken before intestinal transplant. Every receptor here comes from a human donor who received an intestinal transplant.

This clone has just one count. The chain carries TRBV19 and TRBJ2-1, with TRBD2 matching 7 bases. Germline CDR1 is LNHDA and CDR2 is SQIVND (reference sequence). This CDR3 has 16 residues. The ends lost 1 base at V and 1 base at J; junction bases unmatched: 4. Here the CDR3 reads CASSIVGGGSYNEQFF. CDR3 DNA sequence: TGTGCCAGTAGTATAGTTGGCGGGGGTTCCTACAATGAGCAGTTCTTC.

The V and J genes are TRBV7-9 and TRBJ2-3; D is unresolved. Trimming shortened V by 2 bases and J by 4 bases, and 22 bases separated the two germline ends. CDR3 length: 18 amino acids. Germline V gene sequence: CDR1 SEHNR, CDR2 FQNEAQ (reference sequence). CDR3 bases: TGTGCCAGCAGCTTATCCAGTCCCTCCGAGGCGGTTGCAGATACGCAGTATTTT. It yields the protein CASSLSSPSEAVADTQYF.

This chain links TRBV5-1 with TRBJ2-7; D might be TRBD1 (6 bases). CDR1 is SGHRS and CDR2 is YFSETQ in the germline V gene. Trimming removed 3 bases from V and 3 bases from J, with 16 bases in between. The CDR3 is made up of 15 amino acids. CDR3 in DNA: TGCGCCAGCAGCTATGACACAGGGAGAGTCTACGAGCAGTACTTC. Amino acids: CASSYDTGRVYEQYF.

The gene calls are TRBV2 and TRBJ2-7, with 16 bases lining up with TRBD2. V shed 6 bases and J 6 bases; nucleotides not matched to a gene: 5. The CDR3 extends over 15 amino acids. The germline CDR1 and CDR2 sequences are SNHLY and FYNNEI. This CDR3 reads CASRGTSGGEGEQYF. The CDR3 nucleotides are TGTGCCAGCAGGGGGACTAGCGGGGGGGAGGGCGAGCAGTACTTC.

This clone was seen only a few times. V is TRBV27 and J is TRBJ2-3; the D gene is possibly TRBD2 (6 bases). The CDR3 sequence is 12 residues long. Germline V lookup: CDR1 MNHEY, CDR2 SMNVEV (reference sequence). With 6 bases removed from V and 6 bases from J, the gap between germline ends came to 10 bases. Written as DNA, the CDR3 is TGTGCCAGCAGCCGACTAGGGGATACGCAGTATTTT. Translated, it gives CASSRLGDTQYF.

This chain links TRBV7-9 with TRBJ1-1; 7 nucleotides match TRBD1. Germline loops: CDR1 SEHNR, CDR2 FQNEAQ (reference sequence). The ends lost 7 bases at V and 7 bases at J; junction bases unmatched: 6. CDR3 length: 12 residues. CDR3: CASTGTEGEAFF. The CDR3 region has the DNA TGTGCCAGCACCGGGACAGAAGGTGAAGCTTTCTTT.

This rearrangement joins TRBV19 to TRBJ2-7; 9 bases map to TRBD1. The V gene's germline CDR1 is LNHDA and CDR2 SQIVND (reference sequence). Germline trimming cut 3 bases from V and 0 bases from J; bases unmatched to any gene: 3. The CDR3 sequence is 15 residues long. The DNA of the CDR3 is TGTGCCAGTAGTATGGGACAGGGTCCCTCCTACGAGCAGTACTTC. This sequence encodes CASSMGQGPSYEQYF.

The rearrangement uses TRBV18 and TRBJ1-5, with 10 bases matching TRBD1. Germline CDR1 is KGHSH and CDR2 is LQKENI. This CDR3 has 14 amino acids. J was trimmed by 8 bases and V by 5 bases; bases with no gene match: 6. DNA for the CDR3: TGTGCCAGCTCAGGGACAGGGGATACCAAGCCCCAGCATTTT. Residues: CASSGTGDTKPQHF.

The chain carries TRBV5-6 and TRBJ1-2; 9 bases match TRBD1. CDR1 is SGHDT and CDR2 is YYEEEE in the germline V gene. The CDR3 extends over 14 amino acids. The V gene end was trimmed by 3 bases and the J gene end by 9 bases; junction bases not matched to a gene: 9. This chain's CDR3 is CASSYLGQGPSYTF. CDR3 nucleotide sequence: TGTGCCAGCAGCTACCTGGGACAGGGACCCAGCTACACCTTC.

The CDR3 nucleotides read TGTGCCAGCAGTTCCGGGACAGGGAACCCCGAGCAGTACTTC. Protein product: CASSSGTGNPEQYF. The J gene is TRBJ2-5, the V gene TRBV27; 9 nucleotides agree with TRBD1. The better agreement between TRBJ2-7 and the DNA end casts doubt on the J call. The CDR3 is 14 amino acids. Looked up from germline, CDR1 is MNHEY and CDR2 is SMNVEV (reference sequence).

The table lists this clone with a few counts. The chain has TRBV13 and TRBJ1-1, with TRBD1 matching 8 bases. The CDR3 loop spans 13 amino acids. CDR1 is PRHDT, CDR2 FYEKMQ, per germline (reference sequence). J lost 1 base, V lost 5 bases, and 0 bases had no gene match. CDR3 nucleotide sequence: TGTGCCAGCAGCGACAGGGGGAACACTGAAGCTTTCTTT. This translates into CASSDRGNTEAFF.

CDR3 sequence: CASSLAGGHNEQFF. DNA of the CDR3: TGCGCCAGCAGCCTAGCGGGGGGGCATAATGAGCAGTTCTTC. The chain combines TRBV4-3 with TRBJ2-1, with 11 nucleotides matching TRBD2. This CDR3 has 14 amino acids. The ends lost 4 bases at V and 7 bases at J; junction bases unmatched: 3. Looked up from germline, CDR1 is LGHNA and CDR2 is YSLEER.

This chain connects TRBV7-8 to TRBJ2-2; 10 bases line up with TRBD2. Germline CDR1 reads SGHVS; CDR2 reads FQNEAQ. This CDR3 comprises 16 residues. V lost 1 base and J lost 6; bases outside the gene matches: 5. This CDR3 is CASSLVLAGKSGELFF. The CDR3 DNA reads TGTGCCAGCAGCTTAGTACTAGCGGGGAAATCCGGGGAGCTGTTTTTT. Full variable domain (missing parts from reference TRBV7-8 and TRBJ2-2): GAGVSQSPRYKVAKRGQDVALRCDPISGHVSLFWYQQALGQGPEFLTYFQNEAQLDKSGLPSDRFFAERPEGSVSTLKIQRTQQEDSAVYLCASSLVLAGKSGELFFGEGSRLTVL.

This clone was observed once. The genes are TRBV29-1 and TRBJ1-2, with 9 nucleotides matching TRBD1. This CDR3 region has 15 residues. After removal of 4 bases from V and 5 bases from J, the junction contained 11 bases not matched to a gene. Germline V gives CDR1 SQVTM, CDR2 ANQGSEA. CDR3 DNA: TGCAGCGTTGGCCGATCGGACAGGGGAAGTTATGGCTACACCTTC. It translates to CSVGRSDRGSYGYTF.

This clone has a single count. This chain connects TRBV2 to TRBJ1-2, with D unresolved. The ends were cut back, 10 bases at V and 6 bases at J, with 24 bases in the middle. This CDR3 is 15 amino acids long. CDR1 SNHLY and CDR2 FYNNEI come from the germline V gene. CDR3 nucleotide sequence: TGTGCCACAGCAAAGGGTCGTGGGGAGGTTGATGGCTACACCTTC. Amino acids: CATAKGRGEVDGYTF.

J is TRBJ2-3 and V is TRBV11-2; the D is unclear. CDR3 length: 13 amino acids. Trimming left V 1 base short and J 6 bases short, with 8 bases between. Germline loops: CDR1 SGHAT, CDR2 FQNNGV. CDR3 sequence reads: CASSLGWLDTQYF. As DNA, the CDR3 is TGTGCCAGCAGCTTAGGATGGCTGGATACGCAGTATTTT. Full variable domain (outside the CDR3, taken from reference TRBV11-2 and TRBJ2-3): EAGVAQSPRYKIIEKRQSVAFWCNPISGHATLYWYQQILGQGPKLLIQFQNNGVVDDSQLPKDRFSAERLKGVDSTLKIQPAKLEDSAVYLCASSLGWLDTQYFGPGTRLTVL.

The CDR3 nucleotides read TGCAGCGTCCTGGACAGACGGAAATCTGGAAACACCATATATTTT. As protein: CSVLDRRKSGNTIYF. The rearrangement uses TRBV29-1 and TRBJ1-3, with D possibly matching TRBD1 (6 bases). This CDR3 has 15 amino acids. Germline CDR1 is SQVTM and CDR2 is ANQGSEA. The V end lost 6 bases, the J end lost 1 base, and 16 bases lay between the germline ends.

The CDR3 spells CASSFRAGVTDTQYF. The CDR3 nucleotides are TGTGCCAGCAGTTTCCGGGCGGGGGTCACAGATACGCAGTATTTT. The chain has TRBV27 and TRBJ2-3, with TRBD2 matching 7 bases. Unmatched junction bases numbered 5, after V lost 3 bases and J lost 2 bases. The germline CDR1 and CDR2 sequences are MNHEY and SMNVEV (reference sequence). The CDR3 is made up of 15 amino acids.

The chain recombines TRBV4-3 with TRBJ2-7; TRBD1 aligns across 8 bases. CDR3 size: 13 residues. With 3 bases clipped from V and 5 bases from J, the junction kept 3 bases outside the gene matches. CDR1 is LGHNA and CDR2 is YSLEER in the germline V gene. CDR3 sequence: CASSHGQGNEQYF. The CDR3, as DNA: TGCGCCAGCAGCCACGGACAGGGCAACGAGCAGTACTTC.

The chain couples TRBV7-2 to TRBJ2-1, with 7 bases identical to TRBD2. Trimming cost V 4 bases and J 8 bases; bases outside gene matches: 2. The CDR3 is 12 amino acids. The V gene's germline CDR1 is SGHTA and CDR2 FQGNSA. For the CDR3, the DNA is TGTGCCAGCAGCTCCACTAGCGATGAGCAGTTCTTC. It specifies CASSSTSDEQFF.

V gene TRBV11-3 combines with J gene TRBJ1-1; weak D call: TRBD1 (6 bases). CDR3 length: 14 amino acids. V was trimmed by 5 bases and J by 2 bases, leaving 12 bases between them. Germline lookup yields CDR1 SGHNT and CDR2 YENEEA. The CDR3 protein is CASSPRTENTEAFF. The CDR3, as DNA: TGTGCCAGCAGCCCGCGGACAGAAAACACTGAAGCTTTCTTT.

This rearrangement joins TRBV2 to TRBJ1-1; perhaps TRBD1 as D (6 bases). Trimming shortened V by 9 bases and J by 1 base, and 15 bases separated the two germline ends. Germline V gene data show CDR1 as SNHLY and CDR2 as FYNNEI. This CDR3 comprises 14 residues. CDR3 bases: TGTGCCAGGGATCCCCGGACAGCGAACACTGAAGCTTTCTTT. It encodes CARDPRTANTEAFF.

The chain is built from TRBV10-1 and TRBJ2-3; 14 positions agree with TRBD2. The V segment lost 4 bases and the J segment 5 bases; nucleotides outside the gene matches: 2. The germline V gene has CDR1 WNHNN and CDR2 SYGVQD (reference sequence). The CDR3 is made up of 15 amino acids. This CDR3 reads CASSGTSGGIDTQYF. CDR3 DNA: TGCGCCAGCAGTGGGACTAGCGGGGGGATAGATACGCAGTATTTT.

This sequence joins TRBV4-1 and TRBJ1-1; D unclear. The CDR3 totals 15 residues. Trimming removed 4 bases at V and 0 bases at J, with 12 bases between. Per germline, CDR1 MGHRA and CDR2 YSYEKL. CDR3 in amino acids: CASSPSGGLNTEAFF. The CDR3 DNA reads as TGCGCCAGCAGCCCCAGTGGAGGCTTGAACACTGAAGCTTTCTTT.

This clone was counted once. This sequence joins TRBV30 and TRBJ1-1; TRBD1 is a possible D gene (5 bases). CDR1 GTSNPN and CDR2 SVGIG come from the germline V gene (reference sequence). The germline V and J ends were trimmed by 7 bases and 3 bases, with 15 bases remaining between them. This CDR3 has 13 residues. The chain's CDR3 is CALKPGGDTEAFF. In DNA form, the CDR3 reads TGTGCCTTAAAGCCGGGGGGTGACACTGAAGCTTTCTTT.

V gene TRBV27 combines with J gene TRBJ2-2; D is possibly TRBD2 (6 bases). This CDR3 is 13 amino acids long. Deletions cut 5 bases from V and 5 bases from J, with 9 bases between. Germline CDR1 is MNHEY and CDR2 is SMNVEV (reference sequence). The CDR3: CASSVLATGELFF. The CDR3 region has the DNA TGTGCCAGCAGTGTACTAGCAACCGGGGAGCTGTTTTTT.

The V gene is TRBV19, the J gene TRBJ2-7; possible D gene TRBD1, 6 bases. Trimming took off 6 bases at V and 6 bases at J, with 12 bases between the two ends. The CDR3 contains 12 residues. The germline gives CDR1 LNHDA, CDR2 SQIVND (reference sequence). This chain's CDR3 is CASRTGTGEQYF. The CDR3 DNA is TGTGCCAGTAGAACAGGGACGGGCGAGCAGTACTTC.